This T cell receptor beta chain was recovered during a study of shared clonotypes between healthy human individuals. Study as a whole: The plates for each donor numbered three CD4 naive, three CD4 memory, two CD8 naive and one CD8 memory.

The CDR3 runs to 16 residues. J was trimmed by 6 bases and V by 0 bases; bases with no gene match: 3. Germline CDR1 and CDR2: SGHNT and YENEEA. Data came from immunoSEQ multiplex PCR; TCRdb stores just in-frame clones and leaves some out. The table records 1.4 million or so clones, just under 99% of them present only once. The TCR originated in a man younger than 45 in good health. Specimen: naive CD4+ T cells sorted from blood. Subset here: CD45RA+ positively selected. V usage is TRBV11-3 and J usage is TRBJ2-1; 12 nucleotides align to TRBD2. As DNA, the CDR3 is TGTGCCAGCAGCTTAGACCTAGCGGGAGGGGGCAATGAGCAGTTCTTC. This gives the protein CASSLDLAGGGNEQFF. Based on the CDR3 plus reference TRBV11-3 and TRBJ2-1, the full variable domain is EAGVVQSPRYKIIEKKQPVAFWCNPISGHNTLYWYLQNLGQGPELLIRYENEEAVDDSQLPKDRFSAERLKGVDSTLKIQPAELGDSAVYLCASSLDLAGGGNEQFFGPGTRLTVL.